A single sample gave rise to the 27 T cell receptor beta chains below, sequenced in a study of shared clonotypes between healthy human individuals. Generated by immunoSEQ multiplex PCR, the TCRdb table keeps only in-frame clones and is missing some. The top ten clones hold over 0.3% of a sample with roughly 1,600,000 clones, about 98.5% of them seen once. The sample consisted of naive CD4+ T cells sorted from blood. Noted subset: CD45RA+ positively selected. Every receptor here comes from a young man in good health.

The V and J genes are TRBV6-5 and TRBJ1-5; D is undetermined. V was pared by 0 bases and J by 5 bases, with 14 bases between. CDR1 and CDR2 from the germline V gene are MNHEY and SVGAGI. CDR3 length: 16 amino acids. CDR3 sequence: CASSYSGSRTDQPQHF. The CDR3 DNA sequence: TGTGCCAGCAGTTACTCGGGATCAAGGACCGATCAGCCCCAGCATTTT.

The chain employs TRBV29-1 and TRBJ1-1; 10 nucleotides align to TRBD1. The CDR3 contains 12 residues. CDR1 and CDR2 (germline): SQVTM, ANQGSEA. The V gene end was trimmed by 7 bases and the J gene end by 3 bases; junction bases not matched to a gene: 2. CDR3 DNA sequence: TGCAGCGCCGACAGGGGGCACACTGAAGCTTTCTTT. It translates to CSADRGHTEAFF. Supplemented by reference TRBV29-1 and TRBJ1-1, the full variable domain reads SAVISQKPSRDICQRGTSLTIQCQVDSQVTMMFWYRQQPGQSLTLIATANQGSEATYESGFVIDKFPISRPNLTFSTLTVSNMSPEDSSIYLCSADRGHTEAFFGQGTRLTVV.

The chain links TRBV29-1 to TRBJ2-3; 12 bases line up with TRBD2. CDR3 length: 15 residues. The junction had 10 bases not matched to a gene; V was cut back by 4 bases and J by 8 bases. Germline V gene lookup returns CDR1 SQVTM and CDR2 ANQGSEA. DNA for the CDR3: TGCAGCGTTGCGACTAGCGGGAGTTTCTCTGGTACGCAGTATTTT. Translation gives CSVATSGSFSGTQYF.

CDR3 region: CASSDDRGPWGEQYF. The DNA for the CDR3 is TGTGCCAGCAGTGACGACCGGGGACCTTGGGGGGAGCAGTACTTC. V gene TRBV25-1 combines with J gene TRBJ2-7; either TRBD1 or TRBD2 may supply D (5 bases each). There are 15 residues in the CDR3. The germline V gene encodes CDR1 MGHDK and CDR2 SYGVNS. V dropped 3 bases and J dropped 7 bases, with 19 bases sitting between them.

The CDR3 reads CASSPRVRGLSETQYF. The CDR3 nucleotides are TGTGCCAGCAGCCCCAGAGTTCGGGGGCTTTCAGAGACCCAGTACTTC. The chain links TRBV14 to TRBJ2-5, with D possibly called TRBD1 or TRBD2 (6 bases each). The CDR3 contains 16 residues. Trimming took off 4 bases at V and 4 bases at J, with 19 bases between the two ends. Looked up from germline, CDR1 is SGHDN and CDR2 is FVKESK.

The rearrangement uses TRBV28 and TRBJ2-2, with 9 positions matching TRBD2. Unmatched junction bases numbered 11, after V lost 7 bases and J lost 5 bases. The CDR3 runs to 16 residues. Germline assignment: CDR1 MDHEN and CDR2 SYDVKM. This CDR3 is CASTLGGLAATGELFF. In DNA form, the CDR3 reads TGTGCCAGCACCTTAGGGGGACTAGCAGCAACCGGGGAGCTGTTTTTT.

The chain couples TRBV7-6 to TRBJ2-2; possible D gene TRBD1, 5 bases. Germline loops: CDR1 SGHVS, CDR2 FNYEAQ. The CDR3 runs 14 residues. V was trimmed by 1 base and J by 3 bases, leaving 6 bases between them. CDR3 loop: CASSLGGHTGELFF. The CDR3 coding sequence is TGTGCCAGCAGCTTAGGGGGCCACACCGGGGAGCTGTTTTTT.

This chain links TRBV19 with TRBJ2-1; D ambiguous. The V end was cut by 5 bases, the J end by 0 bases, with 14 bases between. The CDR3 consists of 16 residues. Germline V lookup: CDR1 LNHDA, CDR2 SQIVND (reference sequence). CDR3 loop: CASSSGTGSSYNEQFF. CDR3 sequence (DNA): TGTGCCAGTAGTTCCGGAACGGGCAGCTCCTACAATGAGCAGTTCTTC.

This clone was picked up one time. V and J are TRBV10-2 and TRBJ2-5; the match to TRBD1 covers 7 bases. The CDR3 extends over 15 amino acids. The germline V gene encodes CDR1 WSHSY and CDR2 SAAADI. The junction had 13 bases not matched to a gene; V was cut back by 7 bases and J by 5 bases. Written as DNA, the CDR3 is TGCGCCAGCATGCGAGACAGGGATGTCGGGGAGACCCAGTACTTC. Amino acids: CASMRDRDVGETQYF.

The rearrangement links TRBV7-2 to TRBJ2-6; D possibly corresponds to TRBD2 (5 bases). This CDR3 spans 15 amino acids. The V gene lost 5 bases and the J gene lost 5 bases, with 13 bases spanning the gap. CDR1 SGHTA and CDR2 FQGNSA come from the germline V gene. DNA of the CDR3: TGTGCCAGCAGCGCTAGCCAGAGACGGGCCAACGTCCTGACTTTC. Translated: CASSASQRRANVLTF.

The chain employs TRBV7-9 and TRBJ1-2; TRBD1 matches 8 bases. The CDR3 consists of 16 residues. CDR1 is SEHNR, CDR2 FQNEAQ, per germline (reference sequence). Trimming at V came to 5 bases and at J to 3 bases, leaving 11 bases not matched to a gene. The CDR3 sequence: CASSPGQGRLDYGYTF. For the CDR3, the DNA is TGTGCCAGCAGCCCCGGACAGGGACGTCTTGACTATGGCTACACCTTC. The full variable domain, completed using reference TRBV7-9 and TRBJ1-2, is DTGVSQNPRHKITKRGQNVTFRCDPISEHNRLYWYRQTLGQGPEFLTYFQNEAQLEKSRLLSDRFSAERPKGSFSTLEIQRTEQGDSAMYLCASSPGQGRLDYGYTFGSGTRLTVV.

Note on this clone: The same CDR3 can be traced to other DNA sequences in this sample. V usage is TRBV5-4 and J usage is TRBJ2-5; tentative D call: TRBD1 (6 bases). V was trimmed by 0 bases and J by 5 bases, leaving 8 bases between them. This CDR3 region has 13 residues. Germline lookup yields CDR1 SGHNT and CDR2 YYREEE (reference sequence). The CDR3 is CASSLAGVETQYF. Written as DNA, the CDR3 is TGTGCCAGCAGCTTGGCAGGGGTGGAGACCCAGTACTTC.

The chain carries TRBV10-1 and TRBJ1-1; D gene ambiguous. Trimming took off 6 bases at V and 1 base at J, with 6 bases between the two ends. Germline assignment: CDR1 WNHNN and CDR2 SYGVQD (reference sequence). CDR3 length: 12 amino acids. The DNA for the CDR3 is TGCGCCAGCAGAAAACCGAACACTGAAGCTTTCTTT. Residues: CASRKPNTEAFF.

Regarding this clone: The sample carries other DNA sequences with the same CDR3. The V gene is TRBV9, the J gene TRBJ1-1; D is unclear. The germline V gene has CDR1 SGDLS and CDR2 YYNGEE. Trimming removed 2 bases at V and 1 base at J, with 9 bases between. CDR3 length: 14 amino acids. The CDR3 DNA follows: TGTGCCAGCAGCGTGGCGCAGAAGAACACTGAAGCTTTCTTT. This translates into CASSVAQKNTEAFF.

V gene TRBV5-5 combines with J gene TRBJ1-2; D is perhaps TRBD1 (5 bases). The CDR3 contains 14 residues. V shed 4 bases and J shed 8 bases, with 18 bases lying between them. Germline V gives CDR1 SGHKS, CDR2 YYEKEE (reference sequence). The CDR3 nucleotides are TGTGCCAGCAGCCCTGGGCAGGGTGTAATCGGCTACACCTTC. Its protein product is CASSPGQGVIGYTF.

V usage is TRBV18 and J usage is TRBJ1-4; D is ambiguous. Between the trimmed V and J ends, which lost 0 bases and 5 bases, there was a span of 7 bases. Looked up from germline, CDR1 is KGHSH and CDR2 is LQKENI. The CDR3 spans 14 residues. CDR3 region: CASSPPAENEKLFF. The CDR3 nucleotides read TGTGCCAGCTCACCACCGGCGGAGAATGAAAAACTGTTTTTT.

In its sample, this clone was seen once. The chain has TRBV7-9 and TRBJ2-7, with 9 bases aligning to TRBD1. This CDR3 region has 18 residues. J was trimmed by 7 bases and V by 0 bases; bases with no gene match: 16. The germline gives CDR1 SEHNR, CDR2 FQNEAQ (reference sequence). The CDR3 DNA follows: TGTGCCAGCAGCTTAGCGCTCACAGGGGGCACGGCCCGTCATGAGCAGTACTTC. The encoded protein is CASSLALTGGTARHEQYF.

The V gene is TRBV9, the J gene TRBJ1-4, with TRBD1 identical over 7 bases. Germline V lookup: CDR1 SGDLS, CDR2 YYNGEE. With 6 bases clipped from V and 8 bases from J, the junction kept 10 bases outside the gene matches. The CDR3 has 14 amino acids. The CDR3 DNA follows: TGTGCCAGCACCCCAACCGGGACAGACGAAAAACTGTTTTTT. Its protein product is CASTPTGTDEKLFF.

The CDR3 reads CASSEAPGDIYKQYF. The CDR3 bases are TGTGCCAGCAGCGAAGCCCCCGGGGACATCTATAAGCAGTACTTC. The J gene is TRBJ2-7, the V gene TRBV7-2; possible D gene TRBD1, 6 bases. The germline CDR1 and CDR2 sequences are SGHTA and FQGNSA. V was trimmed by 5 bases and J by 8 bases, leaving 22 bases between them. The CDR3 length is 15 residues.

The CDR3 bases are TGCGCCAGCAGCTTGGCCTCCGGGGGCCAGGGCCAAAAATACTCCTACGAGCAGTACTTC. Encoded protein: CASSLASGGQGQKYSYEQYF. V usage is TRBV5-1 and J usage is TRBJ2-7, with D perhaps being TRBD1 or TRBD2 (6 bases each). V was cut by 0 bases and J by 0 bases, with 25 bases left in between. The CDR3 runs 20 residues. Germline CDR1 SGHRS, CDR2 YFSETQ.

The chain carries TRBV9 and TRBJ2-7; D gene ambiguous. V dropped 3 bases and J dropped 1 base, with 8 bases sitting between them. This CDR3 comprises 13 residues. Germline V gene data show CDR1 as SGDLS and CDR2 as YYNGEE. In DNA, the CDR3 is TGTGCCAGCAGCGCCGGACCATCCTACGAGCAGTACTTC. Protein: CASSAGPSYEQYF.

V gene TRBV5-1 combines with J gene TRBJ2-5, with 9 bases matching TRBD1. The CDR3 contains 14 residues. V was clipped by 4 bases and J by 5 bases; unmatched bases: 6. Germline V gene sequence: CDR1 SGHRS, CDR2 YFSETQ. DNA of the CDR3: TGCGCCAGCAGCATGGACAGGGGACTGGAGACCCAGTACTTC. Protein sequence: CASSMDRGLETQYF.

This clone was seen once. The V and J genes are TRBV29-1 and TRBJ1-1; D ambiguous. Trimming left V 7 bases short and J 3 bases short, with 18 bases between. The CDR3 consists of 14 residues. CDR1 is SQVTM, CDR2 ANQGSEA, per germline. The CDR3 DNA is TGCAGCGGAATAAAGCGGGCACTCGACACTGAAGCTTTCTTT. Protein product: CSGIKRALDTEAFF.

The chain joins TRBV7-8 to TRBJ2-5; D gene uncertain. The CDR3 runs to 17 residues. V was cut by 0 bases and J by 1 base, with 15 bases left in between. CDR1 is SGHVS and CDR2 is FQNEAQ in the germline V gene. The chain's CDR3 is CASSLASGSAFQETQYF. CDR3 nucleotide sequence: TGTGCCAGCAGCTTAGCGTCCGGTTCGGCCTTCCAAGAGACCCAGTACTTC.

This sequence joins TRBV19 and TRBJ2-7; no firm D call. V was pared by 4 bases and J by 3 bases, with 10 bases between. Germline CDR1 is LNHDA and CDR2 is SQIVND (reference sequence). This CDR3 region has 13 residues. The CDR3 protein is CASSTTLDYEQYF. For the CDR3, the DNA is TGTGCCAGTAGTACAACATTGGACTACGAGCAGTACTTC.

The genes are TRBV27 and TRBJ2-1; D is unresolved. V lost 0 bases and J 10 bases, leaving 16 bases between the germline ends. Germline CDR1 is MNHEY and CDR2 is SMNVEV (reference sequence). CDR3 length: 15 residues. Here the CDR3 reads CASSLSSPLHGEQFF. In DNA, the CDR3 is TGTGCCAGCAGTTTATCCTCCCCACTGCACGGGGAGCAGTTCTTC.

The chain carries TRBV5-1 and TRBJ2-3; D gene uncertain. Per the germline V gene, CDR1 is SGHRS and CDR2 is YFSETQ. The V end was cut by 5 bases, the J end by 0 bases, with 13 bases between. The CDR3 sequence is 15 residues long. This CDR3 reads CASRPLTHSTDTQYF. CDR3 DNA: TGCGCCAGCAGACCCCTGACCCACAGCACAGATACGCAGTATTTT.